The 18 T cell receptor beta chains presented below share a single source sample, sequenced in a study of spatial heterogeneity in lung cancer. Stated time point: sample taken at primary tumor resection. From tumor, nontumor lung or frozen PBMC, whole RNA was taken unsorted for sequencing. TCRdb fed the 5' RACE reads into MiXCR, producing one record per CDR3 protein. The repertoire has some 50,000 distinct CDR3 sequences, 12% of them found once; the top ten carry about 43%. Sequenced here: PBMCs, sampled at surgery. The receptors come from a female donor with early-stage non-small cell lung cancer.

Within the sample, this clonotype is medium-sized. The J gene is TRBJ2-7, the V gene TRBV9, with 11 bases matching TRBD1. CDR3 length: 13 amino acids. V lost 5 bases to trimming and J lost 4 bases; unmatched junction nucleotides: 2. Germline V CDR1 and CDR2: SGDLS, YYNGEE. CDR3 protein: CASSGQGAYEQYF. CDR3 sequence (DNA): TGTGCCAGCAGTGGACAGGGGGCGTACGAGCAGTACTTC.

The sample holds many counts of this clonotype. The V call is TRBV10-3, the J call TRBJ2-3; D is perhaps TRBD1 (5 bases). Trimming took 3 bases from V and 2 from J, leaving 12 bases between them. Germline V CDR1 and CDR2: ENHRY, SYGVKD. The CDR3 runs to 15 residues. CDR3 sequence: CAISEWGLPTDTQYF. CDR3 sequence (DNA): TGTGCCATCAGTGAATGGGGCCTTCCCACAGATACGCAGTATTTT.

In its sample, this clonotype was seen a few times. The chain is built from TRBV12-3 or TRBV12-4 and TRBJ1-1, with 8 bases aligning to TRBD1. The V segment lost 7 bases and the J segment 2 bases; nucleotides outside the gene matches: 3. The CDR3 covers 13 residues. The DNA of the CDR3 is TGTGCCAGCAAAGGGACAGGAAACACTGAAGCTTTCTTT. Its protein is CASKGTGNTEAFF.

The chain joins TRBV19 to TRBJ2-5, with D tentatively TRBD2 (5 bases). Trimming took 1 base from V and 5 from J, leaving 8 bases between them. The CDR3 is 13 residues long. Germline loops: CDR1 LNHDA, CDR2 SQIVND (reference sequence). The CDR3 DNA follows: TGTGCCAGTAGTATAGGAGGGATGGAGACCCAGTACTTC. Its protein is CASSIGGMETQYF.

In this sample, this clonotype turned up a few times. The V and J genes are TRBV20-1 and TRBJ2-2; 7 bases are a match to TRBD1. Germline-derived CDR1 and CDR2 are DFQATT and SNEGSKA (reference sequence). The CDR3 is 14 amino acids. Losses at the gene ends were 6 bases for V and 5 bases for J; bases not matched to a gene: 9. The CDR3 bases are TGCAGTGCAAAAAGGGGGCGAAGGACCGGGGAGCTGTTTTTT. Translation gives CSAKRGRRTGELFF.

The chain employs TRBV5-5 and TRBJ1-2; 9 positions match TRBD1. This CDR3 is 14 amino acids long. In germline, CDR1 is SGHKS, CDR2 YYEKEE (reference sequence). V shed 4 bases and J 8 bases; nucleotides not matched to a gene: 9. The CDR3 nucleotides read TGTGCCAGCAGCCCCTGGAGTACAGGGGGCGGCTACACCTTC. It is translated as CASSPWSTGGGYTF.

V usage is TRBV19 and J usage is TRBJ1-5; 7 bases agree with TRBD1. Germline assignment: CDR1 LNHDA and CDR2 SQIVND (reference sequence). J lost 8 bases, V lost 5 bases, and 9 bases had no gene match. The CDR3 totals 14 residues. CDR3 DNA sequence: TGTGCCAGTAGTCCAAGACAGGGTAATAAGCCCCAGCATTTT. Protein product: CASSPRQGNKPQHF.

Ten or more counts support this clonotype. The chain employs TRBV20-1 and TRBJ2-3, with D uncertain. The CDR3 is made up of 14 amino acids. Germline CDR1 and CDR2: DFQATT and SNEGSKA (reference sequence). With 0 bases removed from V and 1 base from J, the gap between germline ends came to 8 bases. The DNA for the CDR3 is TGCAGTGCTAGAGATAGAATGGGCACAGATACGCAGTATTTT. This encodes CSARDRMGTDTQYF.

This clonotype came up many times. The gene calls are TRBV18 and TRBJ1-1; D remains unclear. Trimming removed 1 base at V and 3 bases at J, with 9 bases between. Germline CDR1 reads KGHSH; CDR2 reads LQKENI. CDR3 length: 14 residues. CDR3 coding DNA: TGTGCCAGCTCACCACTCGGACTACACACTGAAGCTTTCTTT. As protein: CASSPLGLHTEAFF.

This clonotype has more than one count but fewer than ten. J is TRBJ2-1 and V is TRBV27; D unclear. The CDR3 runs to 14 residues. V shed 2 bases and J shed 8 bases, with 13 bases lying between them. Per the germline V gene, CDR1 is MNHEY and CDR2 is SMNVEV (reference sequence). This CDR3 is CASSLRRVWDEQFF. DNA of the CDR3: TGTGCCAGCAGTTTACGACGGGTCTGGGATGAGCAGTTCTTC.

This clonotype appeared a few times. The chain combines TRBV25-1 with TRBJ2-5; D tentatively reads TRBD1 or TRBD2 (5 bases each). V was cut by 4 bases and J by 4 bases, with 7 bases left in between. This CDR3 comprises 12 residues. CDR1 and CDR2 (germline): MGHDK, SYGVNS. Here the CDR3 reads CASSAGTETQYF. In DNA, the CDR3 is TGTGCCAGCAGTGCAGGGACAGAGACCCAGTACTTC.

The chain uses TRBV27 and TRBJ1-5; D is perhaps TRBD1 (5 bases). This CDR3 comprises 16 residues. Between the trimmed V and J ends, which lost 3 bases and 0 bases, there was a span of 12 bases. CDR1 is MNHEY, CDR2 SMNVEV, per germline (reference sequence). CDR3 coding DNA: TGTGCCAGCAGTTTCTTAGGGGCCCATAGCAATCAGCCCCAGCATTTT. Encoded protein: CASSFLGAHSNQPQHF.

The chain uses TRBV6-6 and TRBJ1-1; D might be TRBD1 (5 bases). Germline assignment: CDR1 MNHNY and CDR2 SVGAGI (reference sequence). The CDR3 totals 13 residues. Trimming took off 6 bases at V and 1 base at J, with 9 bases between the two ends. The CDR3 loop reads CASSPTGNTEAFF. The CDR3 DNA reads as TGTGCCAGCAGCCCAACAGGGAACACTGAAGCTTTCTTT.

The genes are TRBV25-1 and TRBJ2-7, with D perhaps TRBD1 or TRBD2 (5 bases each). Trimming left V 4 bases short and J 9 bases short, with 16 bases between. CDR3 length: 13 amino acids. In germline, CDR1 is MGHDK, CDR2 SYGVNS. CDR3 DNA: TGTGCCAGCAGTGCCCTCACCGGGGCCGCGCAGTACTTC. It translates to CASSALTGAAQYF.

This clonotype showed up many times. V and J are TRBV5-4 and TRBJ1-2; D is unresolved. The length of the CDR3 is 16 residues. Germline CDR1 SGHNT, CDR2 YYREEE (reference sequence). V was clipped by 4 bases and J by 8 bases, with 24 bases between them. This chain's CDR3 is CASSPQGGGSATGYTF. The CDR3 coding sequence is TGTGCCAGCAGCCCCCAAGGAGGTGGGTCGGCTACGGGCTACACCTTC.

This clonotype was picked up many times. Here the CDR3 reads CASHSGQGNYGYTF. DNA for the CDR3: TGTGCCAGTCACTCCGGACAGGGGAACTATGGCTACACCTTC. The chain carries TRBV25-1 and TRBJ1-2; TRBD1 agrees at 9 bases. The germline V gene encodes CDR1 MGHDK and CDR2 SYGVNS. The CDR3 contains 14 residues. J lost 2 bases, V lost 9 bases, and 7 bases had no gene match.

This clonotype was seen a few times. The V and J genes are TRBV7-2 and TRBJ1-1; D unclear. Per germline, CDR1 SGHTA and CDR2 FQGNSA. This CDR3 contains 14 residues. V was pared by 5 bases and J by 1 base, with 11 bases between. The CDR3 loop is CASSTLQENTEAFF. The CDR3 nucleotides are TGTGCCAGCAGCACGCTTCAGGAGAACACTGAAGCTTTCTTT.

The chain employs TRBV29-1 and TRBJ2-2; 7 bases align to TRBD2. Germline trimming cut 6 bases from V and 0 bases from J; bases unmatched to any gene: 10. The CDR3 has 16 amino acids. CDR1 and CDR2 (germline): SQVTM, ANQGSEA. CDR3 sequence reads: CSVTFSGGANTGELFF. The CDR3 DNA sequence: TGCAGCGTAACTTTCTCTGGGGGGGCGAACACCGGGGAGCTGTTTTTT.